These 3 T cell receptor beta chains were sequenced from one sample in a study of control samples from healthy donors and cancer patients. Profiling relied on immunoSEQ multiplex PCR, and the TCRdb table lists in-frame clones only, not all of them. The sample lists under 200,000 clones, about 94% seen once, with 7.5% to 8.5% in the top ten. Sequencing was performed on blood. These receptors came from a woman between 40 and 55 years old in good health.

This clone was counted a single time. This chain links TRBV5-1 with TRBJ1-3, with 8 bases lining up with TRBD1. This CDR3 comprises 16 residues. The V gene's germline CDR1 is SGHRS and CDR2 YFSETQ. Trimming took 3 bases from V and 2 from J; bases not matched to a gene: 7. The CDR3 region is CASSWDRSGTGNTIYF. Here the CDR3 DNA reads TGCGCCAGCAGCTGGGACAGGTCGGGGACTGGAAACACCATATATTTT.

CDR3 loop: CAIPSRGATEAFF. CDR3 bases: TGCGCCATCCCCAGTAGGGGAGCGACTGAAGCTTTCTTT. The chain is built from TRBV10-1 and TRBJ1-1; perhaps TRBD1 as D (5 bases). The V and J ends lost 10 bases and 5 bases respectively, with 17 bases between them. This CDR3 is 13 amino acids long. Germline-derived CDR1 and CDR2 are WNHNN and SYGVQD (reference sequence).

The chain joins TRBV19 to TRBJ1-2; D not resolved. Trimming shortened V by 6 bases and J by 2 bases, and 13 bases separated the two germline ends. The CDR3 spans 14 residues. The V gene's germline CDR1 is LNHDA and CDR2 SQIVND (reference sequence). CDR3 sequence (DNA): TGTGCCAGTAGGGATTCGGGTAGAAACTATGGCTACACCTTC. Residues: CASRDSGRNYGYTF.